These T cell receptor beta chains were read from a single sample in a study of blood T cell repertoires in COVID-19. The data were produced by immunoSEQ multiplex PCR, yet TCRdb's version contains in-frame clones alone and is incomplete. The sample records about 270,000 clones, 85% to 90% being singletons. The sample comprised PBMCs or T cells enriched from blood (not recorded which). These receptors were taken from a woman aged 18-30 years who had recovered from COVID-19. Both conserved end residues are part of each CDR3. A D gene is named only where the DNA matches it firmly.

cdr3_nt cdr3_aa j_call v_call d_call
TGTGCCAGTAGTATTGGTTGGGAGTATGGCTACACCTTC CASSIGWEYGYTF TRBJ1-2 TRBV19 -
TGCAGCGGCATACAGGCACCTAACACTGAAGCTTTCTTT CSGIQAPNTEAFF TRBJ1-1 TRBV29-1 -
TGCGCCAGCCGCAAAGAAGAGACAGGGACTAATGAAAAACTGTTTTTT CASRKEETGTNEKLFF TRBJ1-4 TRBV4-1 TRBD1
TGCGCCAGCAGCTGGAAGGACGGACAGGGGGGCACCGGGGAGCTGTTTTTT CASSWKDGQGGTGELFF TRBJ2-2 TRBV5-1 TRBD1
TGCAGCGTTGAGGGCCTTGGGGAGACCCAGTACTTC CSVEGLGETQYF TRBJ2-5 TRBV29-1 -
TGCGCCAGCAGCTTCGGGGGGAGGGACACTGAAGCTTTCTTT CASSFGGRDTEAFF TRBJ1-1 TRBV5-1 -
TGCGCCAGCAGCCAAGATTTCAGTAACAATCAGCCCCAGCATTTT CASSQDFSNNQPQHF TRBJ1-5 TRBV4-1 -
TGTGCCAGCAGTGACCAAGCGGGGGGGGCAGATACGCAGTATTTT CASSDQAGGADTQYF TRBJ2-3 TRBV6-1 TRBD2
TGTGCCACCGGCTACAGGGAGGGCAATGAGCAGTTCTTC CATGYREGNEQFF TRBJ2-1 TRBV6-5 -
TGTGCCAGTAGGGGACTCAGCACGGGGAACACTGAAGCTTTCTTT CASRGLSTGNTEAFF TRBJ1-1 TRBV19 -